These 14 T cell receptor beta chains came from one sample sequenced in a study of cytomegalovirus exposure and HLA in healthy donors. 60 Vbeta and 13 Jbeta primers were used in PCR. Assay used: immunoSEQ multiplex PCR; TCRdb lists only in-frame clones, some missing. This table has 150,000 or so clones, around 78% appearing once. The sequenced sample was PBMCs. Receptors originate from a woman in her fifties or sixties in good health and CMV-seropositive.

V usage is TRBV7-2 and J usage is TRBJ2-7; 11 bases fit TRBD2. The trim removed 5 bases at V and 3 bases at J, leaving 6 bases unmatched. This CDR3 contains 15 residues. CDR1 SGHTA and CDR2 FQGNSA come from the germline V gene. The CDR3 region is CASSQGLAAYYEQYF. In nucleotides, the CDR3 is TGTGCCAGCAGCCAGGGACTAGCGGCGTACTACGAGCAGTACTTC.

This clone has only one observation. This chain uses TRBV27 with TRBJ2-7, with D perhaps matching TRBD1 (6 bases). The germline CDR1 and CDR2 sequences are MNHEY and SMNVEV (reference sequence). Between the trimmed V and J ends, which lost 6 bases and 2 bases, there was a span of 14 bases. The CDR3 runs 14 residues. The CDR3 sequence is CASSSRGSAYEQYF. The CDR3 DNA follows: TGTGCCAGCAGCAGCAGGGGTAGCGCCTACGAGCAGTACTTC.

V and J are TRBV7-2 and TRBJ2-2; tentatively, D is TRBD1 (6 bases). With 0 bases removed from V and 4 bases from J, the gap between germline ends came to 15 bases. The CDR3 loop spans 17 amino acids. The germline V gene has CDR1 SGHTA and CDR2 FQGNSA. The CDR3 sequence: CASSLAAGRGGTGELFF. The CDR3, as DNA: TGTGCCAGCAGCTTAGCGGCAGGGAGAGGGGGCACCGGGGAGCTGTTTTTT. The variable domain in full, with the rest retrieved from reference TRBV7-2 and TRBJ2-2, is GAGVSQSPSNKVTEKGKDVELRCDPISGHTALYWYRQSLGQGLEFLIYFQGNSAPDKSGLPSDRFSAERTGGSVSTLTIQRTQQEDSAVYLCASSLAAGRGGTGELFFGEGSRLTVL.

The J gene is TRBJ2-4, the V gene TRBV19; perhaps TRBD1 as D (5 bases). Germline CDR1 reads LNHDA; CDR2 reads SQIVND (reference sequence). This CDR3 comprises 13 residues. Trimming took 7 bases from V and 5 from J, leaving 12 bases between them. The CDR3 DNA is TGTGCCAGTATCAACCCGACAGAAAACATTCAGTACTTC. Its protein product is CASINPTENIQYF.

The chain couples TRBV7-2 to TRBJ1-1, with 10 nucleotides matching TRBD1. V lost 5 bases and J lost 4; bases outside the gene matches: 4. Looked up from germline, CDR1 is SGHTA and CDR2 is FQGNSA. The CDR3 is 14 amino acids. The CDR3 coding sequence is TGTGCCAGCAGCCAAGACAGGGGGCGCACTGAAGCTTTCTTT. Amino acids: CASSQDRGRTEAFF.

The J gene is TRBJ2-7, the V gene TRBV7-2; possibly TRBD2 for D (6 bases). V dropped 0 bases and J dropped 5 bases, with 14 bases sitting between them. Germline values: CDR1 SGHTA, CDR2 FQGNSA. The CDR3 covers 15 residues. This CDR3 is CASSLATGLIHEQYF. The CDR3 nucleotides are TGTGCCAGCAGCTTAGCGACGGGACTGATCCACGAGCAGTACTTC. The variable domain in full, completed from reference TRBV7-2 and TRBJ2-7, reads GAGVSQSPSNKVTEKGKDVELRCDPISGHTALYWYRQSLGQGLEFLIYFQGNSAPDKSGLPSDRFSAERTGGSVSTLTIQRTQQEDSAVYLCASSLATGLIHEQYFGPGTRLTVT.

In nucleotides, the CDR3 is TGTGCCAGCAGCCAAGAGCCTCGGGGAAAGAATTCACCCCTCCACTTT. Its translation: CASSQEPRGKNSPLHF. The chain carries TRBV4-2 and TRBJ1-6; no firm D call. Trimming removed 0 bases at V and 7 bases at J, with 13 bases between. Germline V gene sequence: CDR1 LGHNA, CDR2 YNFKEQ. The CDR3 has 16 residues.

The J gene is TRBJ1-3, the V gene TRBV18; 8 nucleotides agree with TRBD1. The ends lost 2 bases at V and 8 bases at J; junction bases unmatched: 11. The length of the CDR3 is 16 residues. Looked up from germline, CDR1 is KGHSH and CDR2 is LQKENI. The CDR3 is CASSPNLLQGADTIYF. The DNA for the CDR3 is TGTGCCAGCTCACCAAACCTTCTGCAGGGGGCCGACACCATATATTTT.

The chain recombines TRBV10-3 with TRBJ2-3, with a weak D call TRBD2 (5 bases). V gave up 10 bases and J gave up 1 base, with 12 bases separating them. The CDR3 is 13 amino acids. CDR1 ENHRY and CDR2 SYGVKD come from the germline V gene. The CDR3 DNA reads as TGTGCCACTTCGGACGGGGGCACAGATACGCAGTATTTT. This sequence encodes CATSDGGTDTQYF.

As concerns this clone: One end of the junction fails to match germline, which may point to a read error. The V and J genes are TRBV23-1 and TRBJ1-1; the D gene is possibly TRBD1 (6 bases). TRBV23-1 is an ORF for which the function is uncertain. The CDR3 has 13 amino acids. The CDR3 DNA reads as TGCGCCAGCAGTCAATCTCGAACAGGGAATTTGATCTTT. Amino acid sequence: CASSQSRTGNLIF.

The count of this clone is one. This rearrangement joins TRBV19 to TRBJ2-1; TRBD1 aligns across 9 bases. The germline CDR1 and CDR2 sequences are LNHDA and SQIVND (reference sequence). V lost 4 bases to trimming and J lost 0 bases; unmatched junction nucleotides: 4. This CDR3 is 16 amino acids long. The CDR3 nucleotides are TGTGCCAGTAGTAAGGGGACAGGGAGCTCCTACAATGAGCAGTTCTTC. Its translation is CASSKGTGSSYNEQFF.

This clone was counted only a few times. This sequence joins TRBV30 and TRBJ2-2, with 7 positions matching TRBD1. J lost 2 bases, V lost 1 base, and 4 bases had no gene match. Germline V gene lookup returns CDR1 GTSNPN and CDR2 SVGIG (reference sequence). This CDR3 comprises 15 residues. The CDR3 DNA follows: TGTGCCTGGAGTGCCTGGACAGGCAACACCGGGGAGCTGTTTTTT. Amino acids: CAWSAWTGNTGELFF.

This clone was detected only once. The junction departs from germline at one end; a sequencing error may be responsible. This sequence joins TRBV7-6 and TRBJ1-1; D gene unclear. CDR1 is SGHVS and CDR2 is FNYEAQ in the germline V gene. This CDR3 spans 14 amino acids. The CDR3 here is CTSSLRAGNTEAFF. The CDR3 DNA follows: TGTACCAGCAGCTTGAGGGCGGGGAACACTGAAGCTTTCTTT.

The rearrangement joins TRBV6-6 to TRBJ2-2; no firm D call. The germline V gene encodes CDR1 MNHNY and CDR2 SVGAGI (reference sequence). Trimming took off 0 bases at V and 4 bases at J, with 3 bases between the two ends. This CDR3 is 13 amino acids long. CDR3 in amino acids: CASSYSSTGELFF. CDR3 coding DNA: TGTGCCAGCAGTTACTCGAGCACCGGGGAGCTGTTTTTT.